Listed here are 4 T cell receptor beta chains from one sample, sequenced in a study of T cells in Graves' hyperthyroidism and ophthalmopathy. Amplification of TCR beta CDR3 regions used RNA as the template. First-round RT-PCR targeting the TCR CDR3 was performed with the HTBI primer set. TCRdb reprocessed the multiplex PCR reads with MiXCR, giving one entry per CDR3 protein. Seen here are a few hundred thousand distinct CDR3 sequences, roughly 25% observed once, and the top ten hold 70% to 75%. The sequencing input was blood. These receptors came from a middle-aged man with Graves' hyperthyroidism.

The rearrangement links TRBV5-1 to TRBJ2-7; 11 positions match TRBD2. V lost 0 bases to trimming and J lost 5 bases; unmatched junction nucleotides: 7. Germline CDR1 SGHRS, CDR2 YFSETQ. The CDR3 contains 16 residues. The CDR3 protein is CASSLEGLAVIDEQYF. The CDR3, as DNA: TGCGCCAGCAGCTTGGAGGGACTAGCGGTGATCGACGAGCAGTACTTC. Combining the CDR3 with reference TRBV5-1 and TRBJ2-7 gives the whole variable domain KAGVTQTPRYLIKTRGQQVTLSCSPISGHRSVSWYQQTPGQGLQFLFEYFSETQRNKGNFPGRFSGRQFSNSRSEMNVSTLELGDSALYLCASSLEGLAVIDEQYFGPGTRLTVT.

The chain is built from TRBV9 and TRBJ2-1; the D gene could be TRBD1 or TRBD2 (6 bases each). Looked up from germline, CDR1 is SGDLS and CDR2 is YYNGEE. This CDR3 contains 13 residues. Between the trimmed V and J ends, which lost 5 bases and 4 bases, there was a span of 10 bases. CDR3 sequence reads: CASSKGGYNEQFF. For the CDR3, the DNA is TGTGCCAGCAGTAAGGGGGGTTACAATGAGCAGTTCTTC.

As concerns this clonotype: A junction end diverges from the germline sequence, so it may reflect a read error. The chain joins TRBV7-6 to TRBJ2-1, with D uncertain. From germline, CDR1 is SGHVS and CDR2 FNYEAQ. The CDR3 extends over 12 amino acids. The CDR3 here is CANSEPGGEQFF. CDR3 bases: TGTGCCAACAGCGAGCCGGGCGGTGAGCAGTTCTTC.

This clonotype was seen at least ten times. The chain links TRBV7-2 to TRBJ2-1; no definite D call. V gave up 2 bases and J gave up 4 bases, with 6 bases separating them. This CDR3 is built from 13 residues. Looked up from germline, CDR1 is SGHTA and CDR2 is FQGNSA. The CDR3, as DNA: TGTGCCAGCAGCTTAACTTTTTACAATGAGCAGTTCTTC. Translating it yields CASSLTFYNEQFF.